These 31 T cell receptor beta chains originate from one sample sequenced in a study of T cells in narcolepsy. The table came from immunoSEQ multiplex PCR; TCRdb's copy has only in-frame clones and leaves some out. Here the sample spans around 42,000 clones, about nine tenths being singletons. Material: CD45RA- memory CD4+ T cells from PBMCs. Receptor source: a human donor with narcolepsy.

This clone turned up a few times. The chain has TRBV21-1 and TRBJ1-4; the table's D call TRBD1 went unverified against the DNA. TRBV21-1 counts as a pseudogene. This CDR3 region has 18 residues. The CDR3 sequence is CASSRFDRVGLDNEKLFF. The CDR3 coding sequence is TGTGCCAGCAGCCGATTTGACAGGGTGGGATTGGATAATGAAAAACTGTTTTTT.

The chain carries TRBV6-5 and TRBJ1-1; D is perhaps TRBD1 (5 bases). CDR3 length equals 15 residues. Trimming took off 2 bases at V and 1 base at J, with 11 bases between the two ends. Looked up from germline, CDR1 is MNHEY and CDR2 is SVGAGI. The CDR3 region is CASSYGRDWNTEAFF. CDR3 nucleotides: TGTGCCAGCAGTTACGGGAGGGACTGGAACACTGAAGCTTTCTTT.

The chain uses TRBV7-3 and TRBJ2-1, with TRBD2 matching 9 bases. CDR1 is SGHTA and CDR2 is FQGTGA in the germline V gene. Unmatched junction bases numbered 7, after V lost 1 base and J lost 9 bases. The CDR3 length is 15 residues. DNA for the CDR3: TGTGCCAGCAGCTTAAGTAGCGGGGGAAAAGCTGAGCAGTTCTTC. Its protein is CASSLSSGGKAEQFF.

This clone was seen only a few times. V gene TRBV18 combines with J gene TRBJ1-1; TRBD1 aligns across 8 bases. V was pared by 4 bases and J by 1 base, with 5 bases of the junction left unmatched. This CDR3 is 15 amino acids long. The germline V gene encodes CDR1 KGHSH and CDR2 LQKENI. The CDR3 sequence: CASSRRTGTNTEAFF. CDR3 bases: TGTGCCAGCTCACGACGGACAGGGACGAACACTGAAGCTTTCTTT.

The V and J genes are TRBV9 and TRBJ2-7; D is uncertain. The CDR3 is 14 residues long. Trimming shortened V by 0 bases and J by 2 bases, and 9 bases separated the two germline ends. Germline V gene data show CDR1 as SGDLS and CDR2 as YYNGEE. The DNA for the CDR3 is TGTGCCAGCAGCGTAGACTCGCTAACCTACGAGCAGTACTTC. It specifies CASSVDSLTYEQYF.

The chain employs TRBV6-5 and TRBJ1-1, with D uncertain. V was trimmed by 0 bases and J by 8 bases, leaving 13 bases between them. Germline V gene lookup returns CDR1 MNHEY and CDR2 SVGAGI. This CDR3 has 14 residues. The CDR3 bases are TGTGCCAGCAGTTACTCTTCCCAAACGACGGAAGCTTTCTTT. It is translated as CASSYSSQTTEAFF.

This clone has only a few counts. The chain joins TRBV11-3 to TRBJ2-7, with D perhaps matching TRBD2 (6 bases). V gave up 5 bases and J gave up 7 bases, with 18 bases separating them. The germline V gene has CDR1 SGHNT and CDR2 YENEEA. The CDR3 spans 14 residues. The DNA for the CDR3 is TGTGCCAGCAGCCCAAGACTAGACTCCCCGGAGCAGTACTTC. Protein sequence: CASSPRLDSPEQYF.

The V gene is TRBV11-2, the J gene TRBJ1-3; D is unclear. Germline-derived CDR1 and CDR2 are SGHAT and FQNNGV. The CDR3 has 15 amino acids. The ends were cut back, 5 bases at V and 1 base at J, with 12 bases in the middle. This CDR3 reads CASSQRQPSGNTIYF. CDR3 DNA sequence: TGTGCCAGCAGCCAGAGACAACCTTCTGGAAACACCATATATTTT.

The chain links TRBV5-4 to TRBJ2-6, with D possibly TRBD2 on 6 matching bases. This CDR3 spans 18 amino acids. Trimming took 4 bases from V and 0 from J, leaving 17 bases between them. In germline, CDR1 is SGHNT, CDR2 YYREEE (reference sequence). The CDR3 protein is CASSTAGLVVSGANVLTF. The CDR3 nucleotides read TGTGCCAGCAGCACCGCGGGGCTGGTCGTCTCTGGGGCCAACGTCCTGACTTTC.

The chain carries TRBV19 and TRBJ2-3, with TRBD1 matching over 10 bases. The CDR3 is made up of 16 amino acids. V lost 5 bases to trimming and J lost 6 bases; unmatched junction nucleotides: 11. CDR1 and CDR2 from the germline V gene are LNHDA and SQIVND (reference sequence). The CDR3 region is CASSPRQGAAVDTQYF. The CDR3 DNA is TGTGCCAGTAGTCCCCGACAGGGGGCGGCGGTGGATACGCAGTATTTT. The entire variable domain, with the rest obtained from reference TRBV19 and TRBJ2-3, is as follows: DGGITQSPKYLFRKEGQNVTLSCEQNLNHDAMYWYRQDPGQGLRLIYYSQIVNDFQKGDIAEGYSVSREKKESFPLTVTSAQKNPTAFYLCASSPRQGAAVDTQYFGPGTRLTVL.

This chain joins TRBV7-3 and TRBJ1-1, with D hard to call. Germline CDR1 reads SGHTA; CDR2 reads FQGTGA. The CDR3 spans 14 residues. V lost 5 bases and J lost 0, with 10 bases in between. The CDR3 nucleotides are TGTGCCAGCAGCCCGACGGGAGTGAACACTGAAGCTTTCTTT. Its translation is CASSPTGVNTEAFF.

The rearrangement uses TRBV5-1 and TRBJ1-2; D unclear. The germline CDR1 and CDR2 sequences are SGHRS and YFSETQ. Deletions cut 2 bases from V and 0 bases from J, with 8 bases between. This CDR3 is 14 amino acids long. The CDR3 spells CASSLGTTNYGYTF. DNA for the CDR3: TGCGCCAGCAGCTTAGGTACGACTAACTATGGCTACACCTTC.

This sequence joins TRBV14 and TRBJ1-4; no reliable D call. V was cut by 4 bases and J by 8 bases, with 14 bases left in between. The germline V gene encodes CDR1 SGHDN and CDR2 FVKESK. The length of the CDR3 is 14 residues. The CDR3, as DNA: TGTGCCAGCAGCCTGGTCGGAGCTCGGGAAAAACTGTTTTTT. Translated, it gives CASSLVGAREKLFF.

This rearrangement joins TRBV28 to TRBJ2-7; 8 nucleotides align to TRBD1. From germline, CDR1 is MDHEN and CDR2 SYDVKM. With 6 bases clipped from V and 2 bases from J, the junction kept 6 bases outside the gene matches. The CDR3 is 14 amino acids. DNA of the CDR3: TGTGCCAGCAGCCTGGGACAGGCAACCTACGAGCAGTACTTC. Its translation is CASSLGQATYEQYF.

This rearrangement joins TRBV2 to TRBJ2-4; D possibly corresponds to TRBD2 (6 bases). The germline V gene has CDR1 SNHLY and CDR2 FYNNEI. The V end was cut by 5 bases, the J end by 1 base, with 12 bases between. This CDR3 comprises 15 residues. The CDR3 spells CASSTDGGAKNIQYF. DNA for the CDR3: TGTGCCAGCAGTACAGACGGAGGGGCCAAAAACATTCAGTACTTC.

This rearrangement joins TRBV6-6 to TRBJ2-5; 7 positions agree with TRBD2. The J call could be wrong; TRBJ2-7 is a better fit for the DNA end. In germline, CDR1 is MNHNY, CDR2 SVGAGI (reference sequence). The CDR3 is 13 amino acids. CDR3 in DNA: TGTGCCAGCAGTCCCGGGGGGTCCTACGAGCAGTACTTC. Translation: CASSPGGSYEQYF.

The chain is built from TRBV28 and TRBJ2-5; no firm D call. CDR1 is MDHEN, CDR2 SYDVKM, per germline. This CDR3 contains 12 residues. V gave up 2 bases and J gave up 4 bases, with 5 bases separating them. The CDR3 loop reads CASSLRLETQYF. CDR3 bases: TGTGCCAGCAGTTTAAGGCTAGAGACCCAGTACTTC.

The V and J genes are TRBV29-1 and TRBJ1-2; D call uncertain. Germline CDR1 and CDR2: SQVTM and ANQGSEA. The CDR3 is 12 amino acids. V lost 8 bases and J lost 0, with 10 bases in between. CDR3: CSHTTANYGYTF. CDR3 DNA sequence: TGCAGCCATACTACAGCTAACTATGGCTACACCTTC.

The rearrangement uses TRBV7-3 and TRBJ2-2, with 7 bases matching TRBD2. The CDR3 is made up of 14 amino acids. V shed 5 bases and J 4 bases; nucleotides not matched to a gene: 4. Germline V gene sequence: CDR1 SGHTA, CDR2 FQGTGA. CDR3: CASSQTSTTGELFF. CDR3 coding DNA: TGTGCCAGCAGCCAGACTAGCACCACCGGGGAGCTGTTTTTT.

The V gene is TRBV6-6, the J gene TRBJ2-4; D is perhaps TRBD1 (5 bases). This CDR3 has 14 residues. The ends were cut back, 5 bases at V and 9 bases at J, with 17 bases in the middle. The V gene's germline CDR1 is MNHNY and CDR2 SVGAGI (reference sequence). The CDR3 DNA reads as TGTGCCAGCAGTCACGACTTGGTTCAGGGCATTCAGTACTTC. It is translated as CASSHDLVQGIQYF.

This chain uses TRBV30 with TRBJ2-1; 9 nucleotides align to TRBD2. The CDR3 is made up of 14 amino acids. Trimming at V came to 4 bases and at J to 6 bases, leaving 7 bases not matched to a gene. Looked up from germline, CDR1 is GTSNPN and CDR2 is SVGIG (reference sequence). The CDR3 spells CAWMGLAGVNEQFF. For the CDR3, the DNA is TGTGCCTGGATGGGGTTAGCGGGAGTCAATGAGCAGTTCTTC. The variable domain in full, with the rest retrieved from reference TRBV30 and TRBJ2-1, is SQTIHQWPATLVQPVGSPLSLECTVEGTSNPNLYWYRQAAGRGLQLLFYSVGIGQISSEVPQNLSASRPQDRQFILSSKKLLLSDSGFYLCAWMGLAGVNEQFFGPGTRLTVL.

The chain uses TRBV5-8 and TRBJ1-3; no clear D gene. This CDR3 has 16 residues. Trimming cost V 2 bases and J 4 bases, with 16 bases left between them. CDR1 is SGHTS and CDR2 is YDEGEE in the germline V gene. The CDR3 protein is CASSFWRKESGNTIYF. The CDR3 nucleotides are TGTGCCAGCAGCTTTTGGAGGAAAGAGAGCGGAAACACCATATATTTT. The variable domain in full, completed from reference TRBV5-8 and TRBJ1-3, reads EAGVTQSPTHLIKTRGQQATLRCSPISGHTSVYWYQQALGLGLQFLLWYDEGEERNRGNFPPRFSGRQFPNYSSELNVNALELEDSALYLCASSFWRKESGNTIYFGEGSWLTVV.

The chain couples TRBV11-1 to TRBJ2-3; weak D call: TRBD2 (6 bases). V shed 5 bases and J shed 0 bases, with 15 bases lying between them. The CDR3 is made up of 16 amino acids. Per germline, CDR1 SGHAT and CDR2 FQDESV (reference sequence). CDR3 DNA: TGTGCCAGCAGCATTTACGGGGGACCTAGCACAGATACGCAGTATTTT. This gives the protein CASSIYGGPSTDTQYF. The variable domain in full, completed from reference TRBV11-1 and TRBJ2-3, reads EAEVAQSPRYKITEKSQAVAFWCDPISGHATLYWYRQILGQGPELLVQFQDESVVDDSQLPKDRFSAERLKGVDSTLKIQPAELGDSAMYLCASSIYGGPSTDTQYFGPGTRLTVL.

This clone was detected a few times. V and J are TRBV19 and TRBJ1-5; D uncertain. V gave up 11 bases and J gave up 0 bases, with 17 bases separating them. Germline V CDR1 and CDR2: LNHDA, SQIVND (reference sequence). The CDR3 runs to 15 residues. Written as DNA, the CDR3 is TGTGCCGGAAACGACGGGGTTTATAGCAATCAGCCCCAGCATTTT. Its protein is CAGNDGVYSNQPQHF.

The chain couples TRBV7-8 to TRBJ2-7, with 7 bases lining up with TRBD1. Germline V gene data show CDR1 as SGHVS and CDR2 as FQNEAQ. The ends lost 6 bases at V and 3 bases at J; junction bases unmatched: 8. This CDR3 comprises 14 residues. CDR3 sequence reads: CASRPGTDLYEQYF. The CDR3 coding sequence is TGTGCCAGCAGACCCGGGACAGACCTCTACGAGCAGTACTTC.

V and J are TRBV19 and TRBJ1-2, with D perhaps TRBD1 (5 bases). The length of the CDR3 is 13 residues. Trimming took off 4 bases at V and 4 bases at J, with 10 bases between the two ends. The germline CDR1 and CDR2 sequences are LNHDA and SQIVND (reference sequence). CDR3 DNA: TGTGCCAGTAGTAGGGGGGTACGCTATGGCTACACCTTC. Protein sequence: CASSRGVRYGYTF. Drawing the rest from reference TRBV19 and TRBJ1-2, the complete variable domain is DGGITQSPKYLFRKEGQNVTLSCEQNLNHDAMYWYRQDPGQGLRLIYYSQIVNDFQKGDIAEGYSVSREKKESFPLTVTSAQKNPTAFYLCASSRGVRYGYTFGSGTRLTVV.

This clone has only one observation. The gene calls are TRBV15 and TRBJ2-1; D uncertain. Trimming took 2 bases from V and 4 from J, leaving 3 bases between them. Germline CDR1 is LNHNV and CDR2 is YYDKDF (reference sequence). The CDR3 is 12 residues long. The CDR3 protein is CATSRNYNEQFF. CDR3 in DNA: TGTGCCACCAGCAGAAATTACAATGAGCAGTTCTTC. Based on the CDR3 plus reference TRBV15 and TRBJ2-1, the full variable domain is DAMVIQNPRYQVTQFGKPVTLSCSQTLNHNVMYWYQQKSSQAPKLLFHYYDKDFNNEADTPDNFQSRRPNTSFCFLDIRSPGLGDTAMYLCATSRNYNEQFFGPGTRLTVL.

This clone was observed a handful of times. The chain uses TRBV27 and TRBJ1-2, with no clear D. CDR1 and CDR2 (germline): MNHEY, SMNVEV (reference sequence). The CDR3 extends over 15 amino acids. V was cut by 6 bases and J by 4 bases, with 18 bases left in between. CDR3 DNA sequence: TGTGCCAGCAGACCTATAAGTAAAGGGTTCTATGGCTACACCTTC. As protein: CASRPISKGFYGYTF.

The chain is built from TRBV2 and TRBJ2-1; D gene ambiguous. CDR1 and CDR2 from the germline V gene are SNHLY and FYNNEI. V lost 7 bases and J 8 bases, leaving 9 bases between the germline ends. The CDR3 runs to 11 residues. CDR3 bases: TGTGCCAGCAAACCAAGGTATGAGCAGTTCTTC. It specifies CASKPRYEQFF.

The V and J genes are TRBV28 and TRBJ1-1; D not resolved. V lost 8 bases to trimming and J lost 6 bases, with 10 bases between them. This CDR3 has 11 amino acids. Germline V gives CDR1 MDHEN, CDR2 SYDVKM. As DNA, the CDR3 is TGTGCCAGCCGCGGACGCCCTGAAGCTTTCTTT. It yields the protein CASRGRPEAFF.

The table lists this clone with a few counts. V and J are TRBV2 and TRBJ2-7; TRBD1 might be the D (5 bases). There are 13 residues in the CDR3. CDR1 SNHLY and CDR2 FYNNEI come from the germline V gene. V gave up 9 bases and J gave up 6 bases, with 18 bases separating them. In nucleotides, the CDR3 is TGTGCCAGTGGGGCTTTGTTTGAAGCCGAGCAGTACTTC. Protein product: CASGALFEAEQYF.